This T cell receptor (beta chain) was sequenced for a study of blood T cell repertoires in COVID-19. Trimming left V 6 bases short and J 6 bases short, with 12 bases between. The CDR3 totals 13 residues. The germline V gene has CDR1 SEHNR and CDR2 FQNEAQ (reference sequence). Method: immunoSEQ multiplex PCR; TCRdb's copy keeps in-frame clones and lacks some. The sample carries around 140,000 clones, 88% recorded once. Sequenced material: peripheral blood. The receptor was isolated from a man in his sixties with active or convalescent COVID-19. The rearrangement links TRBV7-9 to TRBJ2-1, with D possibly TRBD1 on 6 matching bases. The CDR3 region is CASSLLGGNEQFF. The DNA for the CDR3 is TGTGCCAGCAGTTTACTAGGGGGCAATGAGCAGTTCTTC.